One and the same sample provided the 18 T cell receptor beta chains below, sequenced in a study of radiotherapy plus CTLA-4 blockade in lung cancer. The table came from immunoSEQ multiplex PCR; TCRdb's copy has only in-frame clones and leaves some out. The sample yields roughly 100,000 clones, 85% seen once. Sequences were derived from peripheral blood, sampled from a patient treated with radiotherapy plus ipilimumab. The receptors come from a human donor with non-small cell lung cancer that progressed on radiotherapy plus ipilimumab. Some clones in this sample may be carry-over from other donors' samples.

The V gene is TRBV2, the J gene TRBJ2-5; 11 bases map to TRBD2. Germline CDR1 SNHLY, CDR2 FYNNEI. V lost 6 bases and J lost 4; bases outside the gene matches: 13. The CDR3 loop spans 17 amino acids. The CDR3 loop is CASRRGLTSGGRETQYF. CDR3 bases: TGTGCCAGCAGGAGGGGCCTAACTAGCGGGGGTAGAGAGACCCAGTACTTC.

This chain uses TRBV28 with TRBJ2-3; the match to TRBD1 covers 11 bases. The CDR3 length is 14 residues. Trimming took 5 bases from V and 5 from J; bases not matched to a gene: 3. Per the germline V gene, CDR1 is MDHEN and CDR2 is SYDVKM. The CDR3 sequence is CASSGTGGRDTQYF. The CDR3 nucleotides read TGTGCCAGCAGTGGGACAGGGGGGAGAGATACGCAGTATTTT.

The chain has TRBV6-5 and TRBJ1-6; 8 bases align to TRBD1. This CDR3 comprises 16 residues. Germline-derived CDR1 and CDR2 are MNHEY and SVGAGI. V shed 3 bases and J 7 bases; nucleotides not matched to a gene: 8. CDR3 nucleotide sequence: TGTGCCAGCAGTTATGTGCGGGGACAGGTCAATTCACCCCTCCACTTT. It is translated as CASSYVRGQVNSPLHF.

The gene calls are TRBV19 and TRBJ1-4; D call uncertain. Germline assignment: CDR1 LNHDA and CDR2 SQIVND (reference sequence). The CDR3 is made up of 14 amino acids. Trimming removed 6 bases at V and 2 bases at J, with 10 bases between. In nucleotides, the CDR3 is TGTGCCAGTAGCCCCGGAGGGACTAATGAAAAACTGTTTTTT. Translating it yields CASSPGGTNEKLFF.

DNA of the CDR3: TGTGCCAGCAGTGAACGGGGCAGCCACTATGGCTACACCTTC. Translating it yields CASSERGSHYGYTF. This chain uses TRBV6-5 with TRBJ1-2, with a possible D match to TRBD1 (5 bases). Germline values: CDR1 MNHEY, CDR2 SVGAGI. The V end was cut by 5 bases, the J end by 3 bases, with 13 bases between. There are 14 residues in the CDR3.

V gene TRBV7-3 combines with J gene TRBJ2-1, with D perhaps assigned TRBD1 or TRBD2 (5 bases each). The CDR3 has 15 residues. The germline V and J ends were trimmed by 4 bases and 2 bases, with 12 bases remaining between them. In germline, CDR1 is SGHTA, CDR2 FQGTGA. DNA for the CDR3: TGTGCCAGCAGCTCCGGGACGCAAACCTACAATGAGCAGTTCTTC. Encoded protein: CASSSGTQTYNEQFF.

The chain links TRBV15 to TRBJ2-2; a weak D match, TRBD1 (6 bases). V lost 4 bases and J 1 base, leaving 13 bases between the germline ends. CDR3 length equals 16 residues. Germline-derived CDR1 and CDR2 are LNHNV and YYDKDF (reference sequence). The CDR3 region has the DNA TGTGCCACCAGCACGGGAACAGGGATGAACACCGGGGAGCTGTTTTTT. This gives the protein CATSTGTGMNTGELFF. The full variable domain, in which reference TRBV15 and TRBJ2-2 provide the parts outside the CDR3, is DAMVIQNPRYQVTQFGKPVTLSCSQTLNHNVMYWYQQKSSQAPKLLFHYYDKDFNNEADTPDNFQSRRPNTSFCFLDIRSPGLGDTAMYLCATSTGTGMNTGELFFGEGSRLTVL.

This clone has more than one count but fewer than ten. The chain carries TRBV7-9 and TRBJ1-4, with TRBD1 matching 8 bases. Germline assignment: CDR1 SEHNR and CDR2 FQNEAQ (reference sequence). With 1 base clipped from V and 7 bases from J, the junction kept 2 bases outside the gene matches. This CDR3 comprises 14 residues. The CDR3 loop reads CASSLGTGSEKLFF. For the CDR3, the DNA is TGTGCCAGCAGCTTAGGGACAGGGAGTGAAAAACTGTTTTTT.

The sample holds a few counts of this clone. V is TRBV28 and J is TRBJ1-2, with 9 bases fitting TRBD1. The germline CDR1 and CDR2 sequences are MDHEN and SYDVKM. J lost 5 bases, V lost 6 bases, and 4 bases had no gene match. CDR3 length equals 13 residues. CDR3 sequence: CASSRGQGYGYTF. CDR3 DNA sequence: TGTGCCAGCAGCCGCGGACAGGGGTATGGCTACACCTTC.

This chain joins TRBV2 and TRBJ1-3, with D unresolved. Trimming took off 4 bases at V and 0 bases at J, with 7 bases between the two ends. The V gene's germline CDR1 is SNHLY and CDR2 FYNNEI. The CDR3 is made up of 14 amino acids. This CDR3 reads CASSGEFSGNTIYF. CDR3 coding DNA: TGTGCCAGCAGTGGCGAGTTCTCTGGAAACACCATATATTTT.

The CDR3 loop is CASSPNRGETQYF. The CDR3 bases are TGTGCCAGCAGCCCGAACAGGGGAGAGACCCAGTACTTC. V gene TRBV11-2 combines with J gene TRBJ2-5, with 7 bases fitting TRBD1. Germline CDR1 SGHAT, CDR2 FQNNGV. V gave up 5 bases and J gave up 4 bases; unmatched junction bases: 4. The CDR3 spans 13 residues.

The chain is built from TRBV9 and TRBJ1-6; D may be TRBD1 (5 bases). The germline V and J ends were trimmed by 4 bases and 4 bases, with 12 bases remaining between them. The CDR3 consists of 15 residues. Per the germline V gene, CDR1 is SGDLS and CDR2 is YYNGEE. This chain's CDR3 is CASSLTTEYNSPLHF. The CDR3, as DNA: TGTGCCAGCAGCCTCACGACAGAGTATAATTCACCCCTCCACTTT.

The V and J genes are TRBV7-6 and TRBJ1-2; D might be TRBD1 (5 bases). Germline V gene sequence: CDR1 SGHVS, CDR2 FNYEAQ. V was shortened by 5 bases and J by 5 bases, with 12 bases between the two germline ends. The CDR3 has 13 amino acids. CDR3 sequence (DNA): TGTGCCAGCAGCCTAGGGACGGGTTATGGCTACACCTTC. The encoded protein is CASSLGTGYGYTF.

In its sample, this clone was seen a few times. The chain recombines TRBV13 with TRBJ2-1; 7 bases line up with TRBD1. CDR1 PRHDT and CDR2 FYEKMQ come from the germline V gene (reference sequence). Trimming cost V 5 bases and J 6 bases; bases outside gene matches: 16. This CDR3 region has 17 residues. The CDR3 bases are TGTGCCAGCAGCCAACGAGAGGGCACAGGGGCTGGCAATGAGCAGTTCTTC. This gives the protein CASSQREGTGAGNEQFF. The whole variable domain, remainder taken from reference TRBV13 and TRBJ2-1, is AAGVIQSPRHLIKEKRETATLKCYPIPRHDTVYWYQQGPGQDPQFLISFYEKMQSDKGSIPDRFSAQQFSDYHSELNMSSLELGDSALYFCASSQREGTGAGNEQFFGPGTRLTVL.

The chain combines TRBV4-1 with TRBJ2-3, with D tentatively TRBD2 (5 bases). V shed 1 base and J shed 8 bases, with 7 bases lying between them. The germline CDR1 and CDR2 sequences are MGHRA and YSYEKL. This CDR3 spans 12 amino acids. The chain's CDR3 is CASSQAAGTQYF. The CDR3 DNA follows: TGCGCCAGCAGCCAAGCGGCGGGTACGCAGTATTTT.

Written as DNA, the CDR3 is TGTGCCAGCAGCGAATTCCCTACCCAACAGCCTCTAGCCAAAAACATTCAGTACTTC. Protein product: CASSEFPTQQPLAKNIQYF. This rearrangement joins TRBV9 to TRBJ2-4; D gene ambiguous. Trimming left V 3 bases short and J 0 bases short, with 22 bases between. The CDR3 runs 19 residues. Germline CDR1 SGDLS, CDR2 YYNGEE.

This CDR3 is CATSRDLEASSEQYF. The CDR3 DNA is TGTGCCACCAGCAGAGATCTTGAAGCGTCTTCCGAGCAGTACTTC. The V call is TRBV15, the J call TRBJ2-7; no reliable D call. Germline CDR1 is LNHNV and CDR2 is YYDKDF (reference sequence). The CDR3 extends over 15 amino acids. Between the trimmed V and J ends, which lost 0 bases and 6 bases, there was a span of 15 bases.

Remarks on this clone: Other DNA sequences within the sample encode an identical CDR3. The chain combines TRBV2 with TRBJ1-5; perhaps TRBD1 as D (6 bases). CDR1 SNHLY and CDR2 FYNNEI come from the germline V gene. The CDR3 contains 13 residues. Trimming pared 6 bases from V and 7 bases from J, leaving 13 bases between. CDR3 region: CASSPGGGQPQHF. For the CDR3, the DNA is TGTGCCAGCAGCCCGGGGGGGGGCCAGCCCCAGCATTTT.